This is a list of T cell receptor beta chains from one sample in a study of OX40 agonist ivuxolimab in advanced cancers. Sequencing used immunoSEQ multiplex PCR; TCRdb keeps in-frame clones, though not all of them. Of over 150,000 clones in the sample, 94% were seen once. The sample in question was CD4+ or CD8+ T cells sorted from blood, obtained in a trial of the OX40 agonist ivuxolimab. The receptors shown here come from an adult with an advanced solid tumor such as melanoma, head and neck, liver or kidney cancer. Both conserved end residues are part of each CDR3. Each record gives: CDR3 protein, CDR3 DNA, D gene, J gene, V gene, clone size. A D gene is named only where the DNA matches it firmly. For some rows the clone size is stated as once, few or many, or as a class when expanded; others skip it.

CASSPQREGDTGELFF TGTGCCAGCAGCCCACAGCGGGAGGGGGACACCGGGGAGCTGTTTTTT TRBD2 TRBJ2-2 TRBV7-9 .
CASSPQRGVGNQPQHF TGTGCCAGCTCACCGCAACGGGGGGTTGGCAATCAGCCCCAGCATTTT . TRBJ1-5 TRBV18 .
CASSILTGFKDGYTF TGTGCCAGTAGTATCCTGACAGGGTTTAAGGATGGCTACACCTTC TRBD1 TRBJ1-2 TRBV19 .
CASSHDSYNEQFF TGTGCCAGCAGCCACGACAGCTACAATGAGCAGTTCTTC . TRBJ2-1 TRBV7-7 .
CASSIDSGLPYGYTF TGTGCCAGTAGTATAGACTCGGGCCTTCCATATGGCTACACCTTC . TRBJ1-2 TRBV19 once
CASTIGGDYYNEQFF TGCGCCAGCACCATCGGGGGGGACTACTACAATGAGCAGTTCTTC TRBD2 TRBJ2-1 TRBV5-1 .
CASSLARAGEKLFF TGTGCCAGCAGCTTAGCCAGGGCAGGCGAAAAACTGTTTTTT . TRBJ1-4 TRBV11-2 few
CSVDAGTSEQYF TGCAGCGTTGATGCCGGGACTTCCGAGCAGTACTTC . TRBJ2-7 TRBV29-1 .
CASSPRQGRAYEQYF TGTGCCAGCAGCCCCCGCCAGGGACGTGCCTACGAGCAGTACTTC . TRBJ2-7 TRBV11-3 .
CASRDQGRSYEQYF TGTGCCAGCAGGGACCAGGGGCGGTCCTACGAGCAGTACTTC . TRBJ2-7 TRBV2 once
CASSGTSGRTDTQYF TGTGCCAGCAGTGGAACTAGCGGCCGCACAGATACGCAGTATTTT TRBD2 TRBJ2-3 TRBV25-1 .
CASSQQQGEQYF TGTGCCAGCAGCCAACAACAGGGGGAGCAGTACTTC TRBD1 TRBJ2-7 TRBV7-6 few
CAISEYRGDYGYTF TGTGCCATCAGTGAATACAGGGGCGACTATGGCTACACCTTC TRBD1 TRBJ1-2 TRBV10-3 .
CASNFGFHEQYF TGTGCCAGCAATTTTGGGTTCCACGAGCAGTACTTC . TRBJ2-7 TRBV28 .
CASSWDRDYGYTF TGTGCCAGCAGTTGGGACAGGGACTATGGCTACACCTTC TRBD1 TRBJ1-2 TRBV6-6 .
CASSPTGTSGMGEQFF TGTGCCAGCAGCCCGACCGGGACTAGCGGGATGGGTGAGCAGTTCTTC TRBD2 TRBJ2-1 TRBV7-2 .
CASTQSGRGSEQFF TGTGCCAGCACCCAAAGCGGGCGGGGTAGTGAGCAGTTCTTC . TRBJ2-1 TRBV6-5 .
CASSPTGDTDTQYF TGTGCCAGCAGCCCTACAGGGGACACAGATACGCAGTATTTT TRBD1 TRBJ2-3 TRBV7-9 .
CASSVEAVSGNTIYF TGTGCCAGCAGCGTAGAGGCAGTCTCTGGAAACACCATATATTTT . TRBJ1-3 TRBV9 .
CASSQAGRVYGYTF TGCGCCAGCAGCCAAGCGGGACGGGTCTATGGCTACACCTTC . TRBJ1-2 TRBV4-3 .
CASSLLRDRTAGANVLTF TGTGCCAGCAGTTTATTGCGGGACAGAACCGCTGGGGCCAACGTCCTGACTTTC . TRBJ2-6 TRBV27 .
CASSFGTSGNNEQFF TGTGCCAGCAGCTTTGGGACTAGCGGGAACAATGAGCAGTTCTTC TRBD2 TRBJ2-1 TRBV7-6 .
CASSSGLAGVTDTQYF TGTGCCAGCAGCTCGGGACTAGCGGGAGTAACAGATACGCAGTATTTT TRBD2 TRBJ2-3 TRBV7-3 .
CASSRSTVNTEAFF TGTGCCAGCAGCCGAAGCACGGTGAACACTGAAGCTTTCTTT . TRBJ1-1 TRBV7-2 .
CSGSGTSGTDTQYF TGCAGCGGATCCGGGACTAGCGGCACAGATACGCAGTATTTT TRBD2 TRBJ2-3 TRBV29-1 once
CASSHATADSYNEQFF TGCGCCAGCAGCCATGCGACAGCGGACTCCTACAATGAGCAGTTCTTC . TRBJ2-1 TRBV4-1 once
CASSRDTLPGAGEKLFF TGCGCCAGCAGCCGCGACACCCTTCCAGGGGCGGGCGAAAAACTGTTTTTT . TRBJ1-4 TRBV4-3 .
CASSMMVQGRGEKLFF TGTGCCAGTAGTATGATGGTACAGGGGAGAGGCGAAAAACTGTTTTTT TRBD1 TRBJ1-4 TRBV19 .
CASSIVGRGDYGYTF TGTGCCAGTAGTATAGTTGGCAGGGGAGACTATGGCTACACCTTC . TRBJ1-2 TRBV19 .
CASSLDPSLGQYF TGTGCCAGCAGTTTAGACCCCTCCCTCGGGCAGTACTTC . TRBJ2-7 TRBV28 .
CASSTYSPDYGYTF TGTGCCAGCAGCACTTACTCCCCAGACTATGGCTACACCTTC . TRBJ1-2 TRBV7-2 .
CASSYGGASGNTIYF TGTGCCAGCAGTTACGGCGGAGCCTCTGGAAACACCATATATTTT . TRBJ1-3 TRBV6-5 .
CSAEQVYGYTF TGCAGCGCTGAGCAGGTCTATGGCTACACCTTC . TRBJ1-2 TRBV29-1 .
CASSPMWSSGTDTQYF TGTGCCAGCAGTCCTATGTGGTCTAGCGGCACAGATACGCAGTATTTT . TRBJ2-3 TRBV25-1 .
CASSLGRVNEQFF TGTGCCAGCAGCTTAGGGCGGGTAAATGAGCAGTTCTTC . TRBJ2-1 TRBV9 .
CASSEGQGVYEQYF TGTGCCAGCAGCGAGGGACAGGGGGTCTACGAGCAGTACTTC TRBD1 TRBJ2-7 TRBV7-9 .
CASSQDPSAAGPGTPLHF TGCGCCAGCAGCCAAGATCCCTCCGCGGCAGGGCCCGGGACACCCCTCCACTTT . TRBJ1-6 TRBV4-3 .
CASSSFRAGEGNTIYF TGTGCCAGCAGTTCGTTCCGTGCCGGGGAAGGAAACACCATATATTTT . TRBJ1-3 TRBV6-5 .
CASSSRTTYYEQYF TGTGCCAGTAGTTCCAGGACCACATACTACGAGCAGTACTTC . TRBJ2-7 TRBV19 once
CASSDLAGGHEQFF TGTGCCAGCAGTGACTTGGCAGGGGGCCATGAGCAGTTCTTC TRBD1 TRBJ2-1 TRBV6-4 once
CASTLQGAYGYTF TGTGCCAGCACCCTCCAGGGGGCCTATGGCTACACCTTC TRBD1 TRBJ1-2 TRBV7-2 .
CASRLAGPYEQYF TGTGCCAGCAGACTCGCGGGTCCCTACGAGCAGTACTTC . TRBJ2-7 TRBV2 .
CASSYERDTSYEQYF TGTGCCAGCAGTTACGAACGGGACACTTCCTACGAGCAGTACTTC . TRBJ2-7 TRBV6-5 .
CASRDRGRYEKLFF TGTGCCAGCCGTGACAGGGGGCGGTATGAAAAACTGTTTTTT TRBD1 TRBJ1-4 TRBV19 .
CASSLNYEQFF TGTGCCAGCTCACTTAACTATGAGCAGTTCTTC . TRBJ2-1 TRBV18 .
CASSQERVGTEAFF TGCGCCAGCAGCCAAGAGAGGGTGGGCACTGAAGCTTTCTTT . TRBJ1-1 TRBV4-3 .
CATSRDLAGSYEQYF TGTGCCACCAGCAGGGACCTAGCGGGATCCTACGAGCAGTACTTC TRBD2 TRBJ2-7 TRBV15 .
CASARQGGYTEAFF TGTGCCAGCGCCCGACAGGGAGGATACACTGAAGCTTTCTTT TRBD1 TRBJ1-1 TRBV6-6 .
CASSLGGTVAYEQYF TGCGCCAGCAGCTTGGGTGGGACAGTCGCCTACGAGCAGTACTTC TRBD1 TRBJ2-7 TRBV5-1 .